A selection of T cell receptor beta chains follows, all from one sample in a study of Ad26.COV2.S vaccination and SARS-CoV-2 variants. Produced via immunoSEQ multiplex PCR; TCRdb's table is partial and in-frame only. Among around 100,000 clones, more than 65% were seen once, and the ten largest hold more than 15%. Sequencing was performed on peripheral blood, taken after recovery from COVID-19. The source is a human donor who had recovered from COVID-19. The CDR3 runs from the conserved cysteine through the conserved F or W. A D gene is named only where the DNA matches it firmly. Only part of the rows carry a size: once, few, many, or a class if the clone is expanded.

>TRBV2|once|TRBJ1-4|.|15
TGTGCCAGCAGGGCATTGATGGGAACTAATGAAAAACTGTTTTTT
CASRALMGTNEKLFF
>TRBV11-2|.|TRBJ2-3|.|13
TGTGCCACAGGGACGGTTTACACAGATACGCAGTATTTT
CATGTVYTDTQYF
>TRBV28|.|TRBJ2-5|.|14
TGTGCCAGCAGTTTAAAACAAGGGGCAGAGACCCAGTACTTC
CASSLKQGAETQYF
>TRBV14|once|TRBJ2-1|TRBD1|16
TGTGCCAGCAGCCAAGATCCAGGGGGCTATGTTAGTGAGCAGTTCTTC
CASSQDPGGYVSEQFF
>TRBV5-4|once|TRBJ1-2|TRBD1|15
TGTGCCAGCACAGTCTTCGGACAGGACCACTATGGCTACACCTTC
CASTVFGQDHYGYTF
>TRBV13|.|TRBJ2-1|.|13
TGTGCCAGCAGCTTAGCCCCCGAGGTAGGACGGTTCTTC
CASSLAPEVGRFF
>TRBV5-8|.|TRBJ1-1|TRBD1|15
TGTGCCAGCAGCCCGGACGTGACAGGGGGCTCTGAAGCTTTCTTT
CASSPDVTGGSEAFF
>TRBV6-5|.|TRBJ2-7|TRBD1|15
TGTGCCAGCTCCTTGGAACAGGGGGCTTCGTACGAGCAGTACTTC
CASSLEQGASYEQYF
>TRBV6-5|.|TRBJ1-1|.|12
TGTGCCAGCAGGGGCAAGGAAGGTGAAGCTTTCTTT
CASRGKEGEAFF
>TRBV5-6|.|TRBJ2-3|.|15
TGTGCCAGCAGCAGGTTAATAGCTAGCACAGATACGCAGTATTTT
CASSRLIASTDTQYF
>TRBV20-1|.|TRBJ2-5|.|11
TGCAGTGCTAGGCACGGGGAGACCCAGTACTTC
CSARHGETQYF
>TRBV9|.|TRBJ1-3|.|16
TGTGCCAGCAGCTTAGGAGACGGACTACATGGAAACACCATATATTTT
CASSLGDGLHGNTIYF
>TRBV9|.|TRBJ2-1|TRBD2|16
TGTGCCAGCAGCGCTCCCGGGACTAGCGGATACAATGAGCAGTTCTTC
CASSAPGTSGYNEQFF
>TRBV9|.|TRBJ1-1|.|13
TGTGCCAGCAGCGTAGAGTCCGGGGTAGAAGCTTTCTTT
CASSVESGVEAFF
>TRBV20-1|.|TRBJ2-1|.|11
TGCAGTGCTAGGAATAACAATGAGCAGTTCTTC
CSARNNNEQFF
>TRBV10-3|once|TRBJ2-5|TRBD2|15
TGTGCCATCAGTGAGACCGGACTAGCGGAAGAGACCCAGTACTTC
CAISETGLAEETQYF
>TRBV5-1|.|TRBJ2-3|TRBD2|17
TGCGCCAGCAGCGCCCCCCCCGTAGCGGGAGTCGAGGATACGCAGTATTTT
CASSAPPVAGVEDTQYF
>TRBV6-5|.|TRBJ1-5|.|15
TGTGCCACACGGGGTCAGGAATTCGGAACCCAGCCCCAGCATTTT
CATRGQEFGTQPQHF
>TRBV5-8|.|TRBJ2-1|.|13
TGTGCCAGCAGCTTGGCCTTGGTGGGTGAGCAGTTCTTC
CASSLALVGEQFF
>TRBV28|once|TRBJ2-7|.|15
TGTGCCAGCAGTTTTATTTCCGACTACTCCTACGAGCAGTACTTC
CASSFISDYSYEQYF
>TRBV27|.|TRBJ2-7|.|14
TGTGCCAGCAGCCGTGACTCCTACTCCTACGAGCAGTACTTC
CASSRDSYSYEQYF
>TRBV6-5|.|TRBJ2-1|.|15
TGTGCCAGCAGTTACGCGTCTAGCTTCGGAAATGAGCAGTTCTTC
CASSYASSFGNEQFF
>TRBV10-3|.|TRBJ1-5|TRBD1|18
TGTGCCATCAGTGAAGTATTCGGGACAGGGCCTAGCAATCAGCCCCAGCATTTT
CAISEVFGTGPSNQPQHF
>TRBV3-1/TRBV3-2|.|TRBJ2-5|.|14
TGTGCCAGCAGCCAAGATTTGGTATTAGAGATCCAGTACTTC
CASSQDLVLEIQYF
>TRBV5-4|few|TRBJ2-5|.|13
TGTGCCAGCAGCATGCAACAGGGAGAGACCCAGTACTTC
CASSMQQGETQYF
>TRBV9|.|TRBJ2-2|.|15
TGTGCCAGCAGCGTGTCTGGCGGGAACACCGGGGAGCTGTTTTTT
CASSVSGGNTGELFF
>TRBV18|few|TRBJ2-1|TRBD1|15
TGTGCCAGCTCACCACGGGACAGGGATTACAATGAGCAGTTCTTC
CASSPRDRDYNEQFF
>TRBV28|.|TRBJ1-3|.|15
TGTGCCAGCAGTTTGCTTCAGGGTTCAGGAAACACCATATATTTT
CASSLLQGSGNTIYF
>TRBV21-1|.|TRBJ2-2|.|21
TGTGCCAGCAGCAAAGGGTTGAGGAGGAATCCAAATAAATCGAACACCGGGGAGCTGTTTTTT
CASSKGLRRNPNKSNTGELFF
>TRBV12-3/TRBV12-4|.|TRBJ2-5|.|13
TGTGCCAGCAGTTTATCCGGGACAGAGACCCAGTACTTC
CASSLSGTETQYF
>TRBV5-6|.|TRBJ2-1|.|17
TGTGCCAGCAGCTTGTCTGGGTCGGGAAAGTCCTACAATGAGCAGTTCTTC
CASSLSGSGKSYNEQFF